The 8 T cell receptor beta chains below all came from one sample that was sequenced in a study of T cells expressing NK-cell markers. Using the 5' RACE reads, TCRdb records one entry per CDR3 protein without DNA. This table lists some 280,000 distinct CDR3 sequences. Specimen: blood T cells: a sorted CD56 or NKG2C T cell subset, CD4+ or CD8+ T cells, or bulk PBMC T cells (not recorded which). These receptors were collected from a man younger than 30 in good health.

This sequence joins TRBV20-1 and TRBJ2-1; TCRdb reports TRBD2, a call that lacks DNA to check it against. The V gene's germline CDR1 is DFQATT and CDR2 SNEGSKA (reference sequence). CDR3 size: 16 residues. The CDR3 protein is CSASPRTSSSYNEQFF.

The CDR3 region is CASSSDGLGTQYF. The chain combines TRBV5-5 with TRBJ2-3. This CDR3 has 13 residues. CDR1 and CDR2 (germline): SGHKS, YYEKEE (reference sequence). Variable domain in full (rest from reference TRBV5-5 and TRBJ2-3): DAGVTQSPTHLIKTRGQQVTLRCSPISGHKSVSWYQQVLGQGPQFIFQYYEKEERGRGNFPDRFSARQFPNYSSELNVNALLLGDSALYLCASSSDGLGTQYFGPGTRLTVL.

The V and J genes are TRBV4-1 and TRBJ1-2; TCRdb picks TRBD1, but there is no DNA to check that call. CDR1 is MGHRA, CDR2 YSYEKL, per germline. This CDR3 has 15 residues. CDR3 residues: CASSRTRDRVNGYTF.

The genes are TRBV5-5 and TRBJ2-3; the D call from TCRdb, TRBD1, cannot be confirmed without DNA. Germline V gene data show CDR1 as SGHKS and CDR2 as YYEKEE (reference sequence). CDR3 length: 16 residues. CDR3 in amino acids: CASSSLLTGRADTQYF.

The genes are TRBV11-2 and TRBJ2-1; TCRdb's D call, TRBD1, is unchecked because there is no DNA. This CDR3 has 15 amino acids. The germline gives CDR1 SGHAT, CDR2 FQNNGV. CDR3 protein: CASSFRGVMLNEQFF.

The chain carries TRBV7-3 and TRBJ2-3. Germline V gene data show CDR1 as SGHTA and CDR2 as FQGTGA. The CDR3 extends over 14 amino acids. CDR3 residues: CASSLTSQPDTQYF.

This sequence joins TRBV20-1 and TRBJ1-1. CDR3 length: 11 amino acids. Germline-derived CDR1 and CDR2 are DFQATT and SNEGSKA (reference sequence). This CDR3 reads CSTKKNTEAFF.

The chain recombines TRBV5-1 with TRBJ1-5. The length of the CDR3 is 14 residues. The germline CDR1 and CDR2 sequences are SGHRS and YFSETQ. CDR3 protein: CASSLGSVEEPQHF. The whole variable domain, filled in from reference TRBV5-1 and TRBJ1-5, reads KAGVTQTPRYLIKTRGQQVTLSCSPISGHRSVSWYQQTPGQGLQFLFEYFSETQRNKGNFPGRFSGRQFSNSRSEMNVSTLELGDSALYLCASSLGSVEEPQHFGDGTRLSIL.